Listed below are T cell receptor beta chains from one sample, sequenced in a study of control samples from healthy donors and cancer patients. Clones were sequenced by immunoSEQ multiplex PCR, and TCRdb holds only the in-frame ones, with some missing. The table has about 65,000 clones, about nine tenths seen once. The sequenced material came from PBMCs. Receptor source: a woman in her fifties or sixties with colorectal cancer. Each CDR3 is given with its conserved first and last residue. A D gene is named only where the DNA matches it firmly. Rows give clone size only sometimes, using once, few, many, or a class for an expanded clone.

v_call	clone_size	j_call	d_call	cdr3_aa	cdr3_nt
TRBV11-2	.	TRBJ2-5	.	CASSLVRVAETQYF	TGTGCCAGCAGCTTAGTAAGGGTTGCGGAGACCCAGTACTTC
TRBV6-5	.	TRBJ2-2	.	CASLSQGIAGELFF	TGTGCCAGTCTATCCCAGGGGATCGCCGGGGAGCTGTTTTTT
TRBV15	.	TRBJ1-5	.	CATSRDLGLNQPQHF	TGTGCCACCAGCAGAGATTTGGGTTTGAATCAGCCCCAGCATTTT
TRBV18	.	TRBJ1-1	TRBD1	CASSSSTGGIAEAFF	TGTGCCAGCTCATCCTCCACAGGGGGCATCGCTGAAGCTTTCTTT
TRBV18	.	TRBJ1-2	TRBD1	CASSTIRQGTNYGYTF	TGTGCCAGCTCAACAATCCGACAGGGGACTAACTATGGCTACACCTTC
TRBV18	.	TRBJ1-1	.	CASSPRELGLTGSTEAFF	TGTGCCAGCTCACCAAGGGAACTGGGCCTCACAGGGAGCACTGAAGCTTTCTTT
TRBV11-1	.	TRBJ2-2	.	CASSLRQDTGELFF	TGTGCCAGCAGCTTGAGACAAGACACCGGGGAGCTGTTTTTT
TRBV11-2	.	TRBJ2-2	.	CASSTPAPRGALNTGELFF	TGTGCCAGCAGCACCCCAGCACCCCGCGGGGCCTTGAACACCGGGGAGCTGTTTTTT
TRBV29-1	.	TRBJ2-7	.	CSVEAEGSSTYEQYF	TGCAGCGTTGAAGCCGAAGGCAGCTCAACCTACGAGCAGTACTTC
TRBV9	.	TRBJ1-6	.	CASSVVPSGAGSPLHF	TGTGCCAGCAGCGTAGTCCCGTCCGGGGCTGGTTCACCCCTCCACTTT
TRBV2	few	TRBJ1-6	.	CASSGVGPNNSPLHF	TGTGCCAGCAGTGGAGTGGGGCCGAATAATTCACCCCTCCACTTT
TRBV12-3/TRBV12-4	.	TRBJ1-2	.	CASSYRVYHGYTF	TGTGCCAGCAGTTACAGGGTGTATCATGGCTACACCTTC
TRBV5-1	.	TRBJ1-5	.	CASSLSGIGDQPQHF	TGCGCCAGCAGCTTGTCGGGGATAGGGGATCAGCCCCAGCATTTT
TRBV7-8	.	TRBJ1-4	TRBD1	CASSLRDREAGSEKLFF	TGTGCCAGCAGCCTCCGGGACAGGGAGGCAGGTAGTGAAAAACTGTTTTTT
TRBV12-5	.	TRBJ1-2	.	CASGLAGNYGYTF	TGTGCTAGTGGTTTGGCAGGGAACTATGGCTACACCTTC
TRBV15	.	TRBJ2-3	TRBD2	CATSRGLRTSTQSTDTQYF	TGTGCCACCAGCAGAGGCCTACGGACTAGCACACAATCCACAGATACGCAGTATTTT
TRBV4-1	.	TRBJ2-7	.	CASSQRTEGPYEQYF	TGCGCCAGCAGCCAACGCACCGAAGGGCCCTACGAGCAGTACTTC
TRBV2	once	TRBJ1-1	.	CASSPDHLPEAFF	TGTGCCAGCAGTCCTGATCACCTTCCTGAAGCTTTCTTT
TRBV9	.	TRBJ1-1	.	CASSGVPDSTEAFF	TGTGCCAGCAGCGGGGTGCCGGACAGCACTGAAGCTTTCTTT
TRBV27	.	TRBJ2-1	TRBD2	CASNTLRASGSDEQFF	TGTGCCAGCAATACTCTGAGGGCTAGCGGGAGCGATGAGCAGTTCTTC
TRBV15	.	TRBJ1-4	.	CATSRELREKLFF	TGTGCCACCAGCAGAGAATTACGTGAAAAACTGTTTTTT
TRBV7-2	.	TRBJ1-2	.	CASSLNVARTDYGYTF	TGTGCCAGCAGCTTAAATGTGGCCCGGACCGACTATGGCTACACCTTC
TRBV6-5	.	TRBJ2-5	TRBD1	CASSYDRGPQETQYF	TGTGCCAGCAGTTACGACAGGGGACCTCAAGAGACCCAGTACTTC
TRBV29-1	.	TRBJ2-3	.	CSVVQPDTQYF	TGCAGCGTTGTCCAGCCGGATACGCAGTATTTT
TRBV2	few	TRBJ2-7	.	CASSLKGTGIPYEQYF	TGTGCCAGCTCCCTAAAGGGTACAGGAATCCCCTACGAGCAGTACTTC
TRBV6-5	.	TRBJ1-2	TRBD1	CASSYVDRGRDGYTF	TGTGCCAGCAGTTACGTGGACAGGGGGCGAGATGGCTACACCTTC
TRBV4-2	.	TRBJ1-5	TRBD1	CASSHPGTDNQPQHF	TGTGCCAGCAGCCACCCCGGGACAGACAATCAGCCCCAGCATTTT
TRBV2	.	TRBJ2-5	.	CASSEATAQETQYF	TGTGCCAGCAGTGAGGCCACAGCCCAAGAGACCCAGTACTTC
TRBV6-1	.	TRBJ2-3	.	CASSEGVLRALTDTQYF	TGTGCCAGCAGTGAAGGGGTGTTGAGGGCCCTCACAGATACGCAGTATTTT
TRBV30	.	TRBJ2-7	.	CAWSRPQQDEQYF	TGTGCCTGGAGCCGGCCGCAGCAGGACGAGCAGTACTTC
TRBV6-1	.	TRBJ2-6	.	CASSEMGSQSSGANVLTF	TGTGCCAGCAGTGAAATGGGGTCACAAAGCTCTGGGGCCAACGTCCTGACTTTC
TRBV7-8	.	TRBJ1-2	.	CASSLGSLSHGYTF	TGTGCCAGCAGCTTAGGTAGTTTGTCACACGGCTACACCTTC
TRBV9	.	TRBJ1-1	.	CASSPDGQTEAFF	TGTGCCAGCAGCCCGGACGGCCAAACTGAAGCTTTCTTT
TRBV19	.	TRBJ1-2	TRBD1	CASTRGQSYGYTF	TGTGCCAGCACCCGGGGACAGAGCTATGGCTACACCTTC
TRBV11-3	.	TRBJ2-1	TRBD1	CASSLQGQDYNEQFF	TGTGCCAGCAGCTTACAGGGACAGGACTACAATGAGCAGTTCTTC
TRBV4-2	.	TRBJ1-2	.	CASSQGPASDYGYTF	TGTGCCAGCAGCCAAGGCCCAGCGTCCGACTATGGCTACACCTTC
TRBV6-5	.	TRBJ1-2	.	CASSIRSGYGYTF	TGTGCCAGCAGCATTCGGAGTGGCTATGGCTACACCTTC
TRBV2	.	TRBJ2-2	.	CASSKEAPSNTGELFF	TGTGCCAGCAGCAAAGAGGCGCCTTCGAACACCGGGGAGCTGTTTTTT
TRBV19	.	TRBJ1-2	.	CASRNSAGADYGYTF	TGTGCCAGTAGAAACTCGGCGGGGGCGGACTATGGCTACACCTTC
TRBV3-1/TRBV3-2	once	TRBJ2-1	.	CASSQDSLANEQFF	TGTGCCAGCAGCCAAGACTCCCTTGCAAATGAGCAGTTCTTC
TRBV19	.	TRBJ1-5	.	CASSMFKGINQPQHF	TGTGCCAGTAGTATGTTTAAGGGGATCAATCAGCCCCAGCATTTT
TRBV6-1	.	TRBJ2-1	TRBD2	CASSELSGRGNNEQFF	TGTGCCAGCAGTGAACTTAGCGGGAGAGGCAACAATGAGCAGTTCTTC
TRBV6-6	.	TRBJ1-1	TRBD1	CASRTGDMNTEAFF	TGTGCCAGCAGGACAGGGGACATGAACACTGAAGCTTTCTTT
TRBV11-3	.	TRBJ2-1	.	CASSLVHSTYNEQFF	TGTGCCAGCAGCTTAGTTCACTCAACCTACAATGAGCAGTTCTTC
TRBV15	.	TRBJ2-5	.	CATSRRQLETQYF	TGTGCCACCAGCAGGAGACAGTTAGAGACCCAGTACTTC
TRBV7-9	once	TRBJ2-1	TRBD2	CASSVTSGRGEQFF	TGTGCCAGCAGCGTTACTAGCGGGAGAGGTGAGCAGTTCTTC
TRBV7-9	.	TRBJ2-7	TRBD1	CASSLLPGTGVYEQYF	TGTGCCAGCAGCCTACTGCCGGGGACAGGGGTCTACGAGCAGTACTTC
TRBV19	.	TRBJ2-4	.	CASSTSEFLAKNIQYF	TGTGCCAGTAGTACGTCCGAATTTTTAGCCAAAAACATTCAGTACTTC
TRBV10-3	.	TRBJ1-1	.	CAVGHPKSEAFF	TGTGCCGTGGGACACCCCAAATCTGAAGCTTTCTTT
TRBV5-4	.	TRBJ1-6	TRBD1	CASSRPSGQGYSPLHF	TGTGCCAGCAGCCGGCCGTCAGGACAGGGCTACTCACCCCTCCACTTT
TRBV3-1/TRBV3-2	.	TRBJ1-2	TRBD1	CASSHADRGRTGYTF	TGTGCCAGCAGCCATGCAGACAGGGGGCGTACTGGCTACACCTTC